This T cell receptor beta chain is from a study of CDR3 diversity in severe acne. Per germline, CDR1 DFQATT and CDR2 SNEGSKA (reference sequence). The CDR3 spans 14 residues. Trimming at V came to 4 bases and at J to 4 bases, leaving 2 bases not matched to a gene. TCRdb ran MiXCR on the PCR reads and lists one entry per CDR3 protein. The table has about 98,000 distinct CDR3 sequences, around 56% seen once; the top ten hold around 12%. This clonotype was detected only a few times. The V and J genes are TRBV20-1 and TRBJ2-1; 12 bases line up with TRBD2. The sequencing input was blood. The TCR originated in a male donor with acne. CDR3: CSAKGLAGYNEQFF. The CDR3 bases are TGCAGTGCTAAAGGACTAGCGGGGTACAATGAGCAGTTCTTC.